This T cell receptor beta chain was profiled in a study of blood T cell repertoires in COVID-19. Adults between about 18 and 89 years of age took part from about two dozen US areas. Cohort 3 donors were reported recovered after two negative PCRs, clearance, or symptom resolution. In the authors' methods: Quantification of nucleated cells was approximated via reference gene primer amplification. Clones were read by immunoSEQ multiplex PCR, and TCRdb kept only the in-frame ones, dropping some. The D gene and trimming were derived from the DNA, and the V and J assignments and clone size from that table. The table lists almost 400,000 clones, nearly 90% of them singletons. Sequencing was performed on PBMCs or T cells enriched from blood (not recorded which). This TCR derives from a woman in her twenties or thirties who had recovered from COVID-19.

DNA for the CDR3: TGTGCCAGCGGTCAGAACTATGGCTACACCTTC. Translated, it gives CASGQNYGYTF. The J gene is TRBJ1-2, the V gene TRBV6-5, with D uncertain. The CDR3 consists of 11 residues. The V gene lost 8 bases and the J gene lost 2 bases, with 6 bases spanning the gap. The V gene's germline CDR1 is MNHEY and CDR2 SVGAGI.